The 12 T cell receptor beta chains given below trace back to one sample, sequenced in a study of Graves' ophthalmopathy and Graves' hyperthyroidism. Amplified TCR beta CDR3 regions were obtained using RNA transcripts as template. Amplification began with first-round RT-PCR using HTBI primers, then second-round multiplex PCR was performed. TCRdb itself ran the multiplex PCR reads through MiXCR, one entry per CDR3 protein. This table has around 1,000,000 distinct CDR3 sequences, 35% to 40% appearing once. The sample taken for sequencing was peripheral blood or thyroid tissue (not recorded which). Receptors were obtained from an adult man with Graves' hyperthyroidism.

The rearrangement joins TRBV9 to TRBJ2-3; TRBD2 agrees at 9 bases. Per germline, CDR1 SGDLS and CDR2 YYNGEE. CDR3 size: 15 residues. V lost 0 bases and J lost 5; bases outside the gene matches: 4. Here the CDR3 DNA reads TGTGCCAGCAGCGTAGTAGCGGGAGCAGGAGATACGCAGTATTTT. The encoded protein is CASSVVAGAGDTQYF.

The chain couples TRBV4-3 to TRBJ2-7; either TRBD1 or TRBD2 may supply D (5 bases each). The CDR3 runs 15 residues. CDR1 and CDR2 from the germline V gene are LGHNA and YSLEER. V shed 2 bases and J shed 2 bases, with 13 bases lying between them. DNA for the CDR3: TGCGCCAGCAGCCAATACCGGGACGGAGCCTACGAGCAGTACTTC. This translates into CASSQYRDGAYEQYF.

This clonotype was detected ten times or more. The chain recombines TRBV2 with TRBJ1-3; D unresolved. The CDR3 length is 14 residues. Germline V gene lookup returns CDR1 SNHLY and CDR2 FYNNEI. V was trimmed by 5 bases and J by 3 bases, leaving 11 bases between them. The CDR3 DNA sequence: TGTGCCAGCAGTACCCCGGGAGATGGAAACACCATATATTTT. Encoded protein: CASSTPGDGNTIYF.

In this sample, this clonotype turned up many times. This sequence joins TRBV6-1 and TRBJ1-5, with no clear D. The CDR3 extends over 10 amino acids. The germline CDR1 and CDR2 sequences are MNHNS and SASEGT. Trimming shortened V by 3 bases and J by 9 bases, and 3 bases separated the two germline ends. CDR3 DNA: TGTGCCAGCAGTGAGGGGCCCCAGCATTTT. Its translation: CASSEGPQHF.

J is TRBJ1-5 and V is TRBV20-1; TRBD1 might be the D (6 bases). The ends were cut back, 3 bases at V and 6 bases at J, with 12 bases in the middle. Germline values: CDR1 DFQATT, CDR2 SNEGSKA (reference sequence). The CDR3 has 13 residues. This chain's CDR3 is CSASLDRRQPQHF. In DNA form, the CDR3 reads TGCAGTGCTAGCCTAGACAGGCGTCAGCCCCAGCATTTT.

On this clonotype: At one boundary the junction diverges from the germline segment, which might be a read error. V usage is TRBV19 and J usage is TRBJ1-1; D is ambiguous. The CDR3 loop spans 12 amino acids. CDR1 and CDR2 (germline): LNHDA, SQIVND (reference sequence). CDR3 loop: CAAGTGSTEAFF. The CDR3 bases are TGTGCCGCTGGTACGGGCAGCACTGAGGCTTTCTTT.

This clonotype was counted many times. The V and J genes are TRBV7-9 and TRBJ2-7; D remains unclear. The CDR3 is made up of 15 amino acids. Germline CDR1 reads SEHNR; CDR2 reads FQNEAQ (reference sequence). With 4 bases removed from V and 0 bases from J, the gap between germline ends came to 13 bases. In nucleotides, the CDR3 is TGTGCCAGCAGCTCCCCGGCGCGGTCCTCCTACGAGCAGTACTTC. It is translated as CASSSPARSSYEQYF.

Comment on this clonotype: One end of the junction varies from germline; a read error may be responsible. The chain employs TRBV7-8 and TRBJ2-2; D perhaps matches TRBD2 (5 bases). The CDR3 extends over 13 amino acids. The germline V gene encodes CDR1 SGHVS and CDR2 FQNEAQ. The CDR3, as DNA: TGTGCCAGCAGCTCCGGAATCACCGGGGAGCTGTCTTTT. Translating it yields CASSSGITGELSF. Combining the CDR3 with reference TRBV7-8 and TRBJ2-2 gives the whole variable domain GAGVSQSPRYKVAKRGQDVALRCDPISGHVSLFWYQQALGQGPEFLTYFQNEAQLDKSGLPSDRFFAERPEGSVSTLKIQRTQQEDSAVYLCASSSGITGELSFGEGSRLTVL.

A few counts support this clonotype. The V call is TRBV19, the J call TRBJ1-5; a possible D gene is TRBD1 (5 bases). The CDR3 spans 20 residues. V lost 5 bases to trimming and J lost 2 bases, with 28 bases between them. The V gene's germline CDR1 is LNHDA and CDR2 SQIVND (reference sequence). The CDR3 here is CASSWPLRDGLIFRNQPQHF. The CDR3, as DNA: TGTGCCAGTAGTTGGCCTCTACGGGACGGCCTTATATTTCGCAATCAGCCCCAGCATTTT.

V gene TRBV7-2 combines with J gene TRBJ1-2; D not resolved. V lost 3 bases to trimming and J lost 4 bases, with 9 bases between them. Germline values: CDR1 SGHTA, CDR2 FQGNSA. The CDR3 consists of 13 residues. DNA of the CDR3: TGTGCCAGCAGCTTTACGCTGGGCTATGGCTACACCTTC. Protein product: CASSFTLGYGYTF.

CDR3 region: CAISFKRMNTEAFF. The DNA of the CDR3 is TGTGCCATCAGTTTCAAGAGGATGAACACTGAAGCTTTCTTT. This rearrangement joins TRBV10-3 to TRBJ1-1, with D hard to call. The CDR3 sequence is 14 residues long. Germline V CDR1 and CDR2: ENHRY, SYGVKD. The germline V and J ends were trimmed by 5 bases and 0 bases, with 10 bases remaining between them.

This clonotype was recorded many times. This rearrangement joins TRBV24-1 to TRBJ2-7; 8 bases match TRBD1. There are 15 residues in the CDR3. With 4 bases clipped from V and 0 bases from J, the junction kept 4 bases outside the gene matches. Germline-derived CDR1 and CDR2 are KGHDR and SFDVKD. CDR3 amino acids: CATSDTGTGSYEQYF. CDR3 in DNA: TGTGCCACCAGTGACACCGGGACAGGCTCCTACGAGCAGTACTTC.